These T cell receptor beta chains were read from a single sample in a study of CD8+ T cells in alopecia areata. The protocol was immunoSEQ multiplex PCR, while the TCRdb copy is restricted to in-frame clones and leaves out a portion. This sample has 55,000 to 75,000 clones, with under 55% found just once. Material: CD8+ T cells sorted from blood, obtained at week 0. These receptors came from a human donor with alopecia areata. The CDR3 runs from the conserved cysteine through the conserved F or W. The order of the fields is CDR3 length, J gene, D gene, V gene, clone size, CDR3 DNA, CDR3 protein. The D gene is left open where the match is weak. Clone size, where shown, is once, few, many, or a class for clones that have expanded.

CDR3 length: 12
J gene: TRBJ2-5
D gene: NA
V gene: TRBV19
clone size: NA
CDR3 DNA: TGTGCCAGTAGGGCCGGGTCAGAGACCCAGTACTTC
CDR3 protein: CASRAGSETQYF

CDR3 length: 12
J gene: TRBJ2-5
D gene: NA
V gene: TRBV29-1
clone size: NA
CDR3 DNA: TGCAGCGTTGAAGGGTACCAAGAGACCCAGTACTTC
CDR3 protein: CSVEGYQETQYF

CDR3 length: 11
J gene: TRBJ2-5
D gene: NA
V gene: TRBV28
clone size: once
CDR3 DNA: TGTGCCAGCAGGTCAGGGGTGACCCAGTACTTC
CDR3 protein: CASRSGVTQYF

CDR3 length: 15
J gene: TRBJ2-5
D gene: NA
V gene: TRBV2
clone size: few
CDR3 DNA: TGTGCCAGCAGTGAAGCAGCCGGGAAGCGGGAGACCCAGTACTTC
CDR3 protein: CASSEAAGKRETQYF

CDR3 length: 15
J gene: TRBJ2-4
D gene: TRBD2
V gene: TRBV9
clone size: NA
CDR3 DNA: TGTGCCAGCAGCGTAGGGAGCGGGACCAAAAACATTCAGTACTTC
CDR3 protein: CASSVGSGTKNIQYF

CDR3 length: 11
J gene: TRBJ2-7
D gene: NA
V gene: TRBV29-1
clone size: many
CDR3 DNA: TGCAGCGTGCGGTATGGGAGCGAGCAGTACTTC
CDR3 protein: CSVRYGSEQYF

CDR3 length: 14
J gene: TRBJ2-6
D gene: NA
V gene: TRBV7-2
clone size: NA
CDR3 DNA: TGTGCCAGCAGCTTAGGCTCTGGGGCCAACGTCCTGACTTTC
CDR3 protein: CASSLGSGANVLTF

CDR3 length: 14
J gene: TRBJ2-2
D gene: NA
V gene: TRBV15
clone size: few
CDR3 DNA: TGTGCCACCAGCGCTAACAGGAACACCGGGGAGCTGTTTTTT
CDR3 protein: CATSANRNTGELFF

CDR3 length: 13
J gene: TRBJ2-7
D gene: NA
V gene: TRBV7-9
clone size: NA
CDR3 DNA: TGTGCCAGCAGCTTAGAGGCGCCCTACGAGCAGTACTTC
CDR3 protein: CASSLEAPYEQYF

CDR3 length: 13
J gene: TRBJ2-7
D gene: NA
V gene: TRBV7-6
clone size: NA
CDR3 DNA: TGTGCCAGCAGCCTCGGGCGGACCTACGAGCAGTACTTC
CDR3 protein: CASSLGRTYEQYF

CDR3 length: 14
J gene: TRBJ1-5
D gene: NA
V gene: TRBV5-1
clone size: NA
CDR3 DNA: TGCGCCAGCAGTGAGGGGGGGGCAAGGCAGCCCCAGCATTTT
CDR3 protein: CASSEGGARQPQHF

CDR3 length: 15
J gene: TRBJ2-3
D gene: TRBD2
V gene: TRBV6-4
clone size: NA
CDR3 DNA: TGTGCCAGCAGTGAAATAGCGGGGGGCACAGATACGCAGTATTTT
CDR3 protein: CASSEIAGGTDTQYF

CDR3 length: 16
J gene: TRBJ2-1
D gene: TRBD2
V gene: TRBV29-1
clone size: few
CDR3 DNA: TGCAGCGTTGATGGTACTAGCGGGAGGGCGGCCAATGAGCAGTTCTTC
CDR3 protein: CSVDGTSGRAANEQFF

CDR3 length: 14
J gene: TRBJ1-2
D gene: NA
V gene: TRBV30
clone size: NA
CDR3 DNA: TGTGCCTGGAGTAGCGACCCGAGGGCCTATGGCTACACCTTC
CDR3 protein: CAWSSDPRAYGYTF

CDR3 length: 14
J gene: TRBJ1-1
D gene: NA
V gene: TRBV7-9
clone size: few
CDR3 DNA: TGTGCCAGCAGCTTAGGGACAGTGAACACTGAAGCTTTCTTT
CDR3 protein: CASSLGTVNTEAFF

CDR3 length: 15
J gene: TRBJ2-3
D gene: NA
V gene: TRBV10-3
clone size: NA
CDR3 DNA: TGTGCCATCAGTGAACCGGGACACTACACAGATACGCAGTATTTT
CDR3 protein: CAISEPGHYTDTQYF

CDR3 length: 14
J gene: TRBJ2-2
D gene: NA
V gene: TRBV7-3
clone size: NA
CDR3 DNA: TGTGCCAGCAGCTTAGTGGGGGAAACCGGGGAGCTGTTTTTT
CDR3 protein: CASSLVGETGELFF

CDR3 length: 14
J gene: TRBJ2-3
D gene: NA
V gene: TRBV5-1
clone size: NA
CDR3 DNA: TGCGCCAGCAGCGGCTCGGTTAGCACAGATACGCAGTATTTT
CDR3 protein: CASSGSVSTDTQYF

CDR3 length: 12
J gene: TRBJ2-1
D gene: NA
V gene: TRBV7-9
clone size: few
CDR3 DNA: TGTGCCAGCAGCTTAAGGTACAATGAGCAGTTCTTC
CDR3 protein: CASSLRYNEQFF

CDR3 length: 15
J gene: TRBJ2-7
D gene: TRBD1
V gene: TRBV4-1
clone size: NA
CDR3 DNA: TGCGCCAGCAGCCAAGTTTCACAGGGGGCGCGGGAGCAGTACTTC
CDR3 protein: CASSQVSQGAREQYF

CDR3 length: 17
J gene: TRBJ2-3
D gene: NA
V gene: TRBV4-3
clone size: few
CDR3 DNA: TGCGCCAGCAGCCCGCGCTTCAGCGGGCCAAGCACAGATACGCAGTATTTT
CDR3 protein: CASSPRFSGPSTDTQYF

CDR3 length: 13
J gene: TRBJ2-6
D gene: NA
V gene: TRBV19
clone size: NA
CDR3 DNA: TGTGCCAGTTCGGAGGGTGGGGCCAACGTCCTGACTTTC
CDR3 protein: CASSEGGANVLTF

CDR3 length: 15
J gene: TRBJ2-7
D gene: NA
V gene: TRBV9
clone size: NA
CDR3 DNA: TGTGCCAGCAGCGTAGCTTCCGGGACGGATTACGAGCAGTACTTC
CDR3 protein: CASSVASGTDYEQYF

CDR3 length: 12
J gene: TRBJ1-1
D gene: TRBD1
V gene: TRBV19
clone size: few
CDR3 DNA: TGTGCCAGCAGGGGGCCTGGGACTGAAGCTTTCTTT
CDR3 protein: CASRGPGTEAFF

CDR3 length: 12
J gene: TRBJ1-2
D gene: TRBD1
V gene: TRBV30
clone size: NA
CDR3 DNA: TGTGCCATTCCACAGGGGGCGTTGGGCTACACCTTC
CDR3 protein: CAIPQGALGYTF

CDR3 length: 14
J gene: TRBJ2-5
D gene: NA
V gene: TRBV28
clone size: few
CDR3 DNA: TGTGCCACGACTCCAGGATACCAAGAGAAGGCCCAGTACTTC
CDR3 protein: CATTPGYQEKAQYF

CDR3 length: 13
J gene: TRBJ1-2
D gene: NA
V gene: TRBV7-8
clone size: NA
CDR3 DNA: TGTGCCAGCAGCTTACTAAGCGTGGGTGGCTACACCTTC
CDR3 protein: CASSLLSVGGYTF

CDR3 length: 15
J gene: TRBJ1-3
D gene: TRBD1
V gene: TRBV7-9
clone size: many
CDR3 DNA: TGTGCCAGCAGCTCGACAGGGGAACGTGGAAACACCATATATTTT
CDR3 protein: CASSSTGERGNTIYF

CDR3 length: 12
J gene: TRBJ2-7
D gene: TRBD1
V gene: TRBV29-1
clone size: NA
CDR3 DNA: TGCAGCGTACGGACAGGTACCTACGAGCAGTACTTC
CDR3 protein: CSVRTGTYEQYF

CDR3 length: 16
J gene: TRBJ1-1
D gene: NA
V gene: TRBV7-9
clone size: NA
CDR3 DNA: TGTGCCAGCAGCCCGCCCGGGGACTCGAGGAACACTGAAGCTTTCTTT
CDR3 protein: CASSPPGDSRNTEAFF

CDR3 length: 15
J gene: TRBJ1-1
D gene: NA
V gene: TRBV30
clone size: NA
CDR3 DNA: TGTGCCTGGAGTGTACTCGGGGGCATGAACACTGAAGCTTTCTTT
CDR3 protein: CAWSVLGGMNTEAFF

CDR3 length: 15
J gene: TRBJ2-5
D gene: NA
V gene: TRBV7-9
clone size: many
CDR3 DNA: TGTGCCAGCAGCTCGCCCGTTGAGATTACAGAGACCCAGTACTTC
CDR3 protein: CASSSPVEITETQYF

CDR3 length: 13
J gene: TRBJ2-3
D gene: NA
V gene: TRBV6-6
clone size: NA
CDR3 DNA: TGTGCCAGCAGTCCCTACCCCACAGATACGCAGTATTTT
CDR3 protein: CASSPYPTDTQYF

CDR3 length: 15
J gene: TRBJ2-7
D gene: TRBD2
V gene: TRBV5-1
clone size: few
CDR3 DNA: TGCGCCAGCAGCTTGGACGGGAGGGGTTTGGACGAGCAGTACTTC
CDR3 protein: CASSLDGRGLDEQYF

CDR3 length: 11
J gene: TRBJ2-7
D gene: NA
V gene: TRBV29-1
clone size: few
CDR3 DNA: TGCAGCGTTATCGGGGACTACGAGCAGTACTTC
CDR3 protein: CSVIGDYEQYF

CDR3 length: 18
J gene: TRBJ2-5
D gene: NA
V gene: TRBV14
clone size: NA
CDR3 DNA: TGTGCCAGCAGCCAAGTTTTTGGAAGCGGATCGGGCCAAGAGACCCAGTACTTC
CDR3 protein: CASSQVFGSGSGQETQYF

CDR3 length: 13
J gene: TRBJ2-3
D gene: NA
V gene: TRBV5-1
clone size: few
CDR3 DNA: TGCGCCAGCAGCCAGGGAACCACAGATACGCAGTATTTT
CDR3 protein: CASSQGTTDTQYF

CDR3 length: 14
J gene: TRBJ2-3
D gene: TRBD2
V gene: TRBV7-8
clone size: few
CDR3 DNA: TGTGCCAGCAGCCCTAGCGGGGGCACAGATACGCAGTATTTT
CDR3 protein: CASSPSGGTDTQYF

CDR3 length: 12
J gene: TRBJ2-2
D gene: NA
V gene: TRBV11-2
clone size: NA
CDR3 DNA: TGTGCCAGCAGCCCCGGCACCGGGGAGCTGTTTTTT
CDR3 protein: CASSPGTGELFF

CDR3 length: 14
J gene: TRBJ2-7
D gene: TRBD1
V gene: TRBV2
clone size: NA
CDR3 DNA: TGTGCCAGCAGCTTAAGAGGGGGCGTTTTCGAGCAGTACTTC
CDR3 protein: CASSLRGGVFEQYF

CDR3 length: 14
J gene: TRBJ2-7
D gene: NA
V gene: TRBV29-1
clone size: NA
CDR3 DNA: TGCAGCGTGGATGCCGGGACCGATACCTACGAGCAGTACTTC
CDR3 protein: CSVDAGTDTYEQYF

CDR3 length: 15
J gene: TRBJ1-1
D gene: NA
V gene: TRBV28
clone size: NA
CDR3 DNA: TGTGCCAGCAGTTTTGGACGGACCCCAAAAGGTGAAGCTTTCTTT
CDR3 protein: CASSFGRTPKGEAFF

CDR3 length: 15
J gene: TRBJ1-2
D gene: NA
V gene: TRBV6-6
clone size: NA
CDR3 DNA: TGTGCCAGCAGTTCGGACAGCCGGACTAACTATGGCTACACCTTC
CDR3 protein: CASSSDSRTNYGYTF

CDR3 length: 16
J gene: TRBJ2-3
D gene: NA
V gene: TRBV9
clone size: few
CDR3 DNA: TGTGCCAGCAGCGTACCGGGGGCTGGGGTCACAGATACGCAGTATTTT
CDR3 protein: CASSVPGAGVTDTQYF

CDR3 length: 15
J gene: TRBJ1-5
D gene: NA
V gene: TRBV27
clone size: NA
CDR3 DNA: TGTGCCAGCAGTTTATCGAGCAGGGCCGGTCAGCCCCAGCATTTT
CDR3 protein: CASSLSSRAGQPQHF

CDR3 length: 13
J gene: TRBJ2-3
D gene: NA
V gene: TRBV7-3
clone size: few
CDR3 DNA: TGTGCCAGCAGCGGAGGCCGCACAGATACGCAGTATTTT
CDR3 protein: CASSGGRTDTQYF

CDR3 length: 14
J gene: TRBJ2-1
D gene: TRBD2
V gene: TRBV29-1
clone size: medium-sized
CDR3 DNA: TGCAGCGTTGCGACTAGCGGAACCTACAATGAGCAGTTCTTC
CDR3 protein: CSVATSGTYNEQFF

CDR3 length: 14
J gene: TRBJ2-5
D gene: NA
V gene: TRBV11-2
clone size: few
CDR3 DNA: TGTGCCAGCAGCTCAACTGGGGGCAAGATGGCCCAGTACTTC
CDR3 protein: CASSSTGGKMAQYF

CDR3 length: 15
J gene: TRBJ1-1
D gene: NA
V gene: TRBV9
clone size: few
CDR3 DNA: TGTGCCAGCACCCCTGGAGGGGGGACCAACACTGAAGCTTTCTTT
CDR3 protein: CASTPGGGTNTEAFF

CDR3 length: 15
J gene: TRBJ2-3
D gene: TRBD2
V gene: TRBV7-8
clone size: NA
CDR3 DNA: TGTGCCAGCAGCTCCCGCCAGCGGGAAACAGATACGCAGTATTTT
CDR3 protein: CASSSRQRETDTQYF

CDR3 length: 12
J gene: TRBJ2-7
D gene: NA
V gene: TRBV28
clone size: many
CDR3 DNA: TGTGCCAGCGGGGAGGCCGGATACGAGCAGTACTTC
CDR3 protein: CASGEAGYEQYF

CDR3 length: 14
J gene: TRBJ2-3
D gene: NA
V gene: TRBV2
clone size: NA
CDR3 DNA: TGTGCCAGCAAGGGCGGGACCGGTGCAGATACGCAGTATTTT
CDR3 protein: CASKGGTGADTQYF

CDR3 length: 17
J gene: TRBJ2-2
D gene: TRBD2
V gene: TRBV7-9
clone size: NA
CDR3 DNA: TGTGCCAGCAGCGCCCAACTAGCGAACGCGAACACCGGGGAGCTGTTTTTT
CDR3 protein: CASSAQLANANTGELFF

CDR3 length: 15
J gene: TRBJ2-7
D gene: NA
V gene: TRBV27
clone size: few
CDR3 DNA: TGTGCCAGCAGTTTAAGGGGGGACCGTACCTACGAGCAGTACTTC
CDR3 protein: CASSLRGDRTYEQYF

CDR3 length: 11
J gene: TRBJ2-7
D gene: NA
V gene: TRBV25-1
clone size: NA
CDR3 DNA: TGTGCCAGCGTGGACTCCTACGAGCAGTACTTC
CDR3 protein: CASVDSYEQYF

CDR3 length: 14
J gene: TRBJ2-1
D gene: NA
V gene: TRBV5-1
clone size: NA
CDR3 DNA: TGCGCCAGCAGCCTCTACGGGGCCTACAATGAGCAGTTCTTC
CDR3 protein: CASSLYGAYNEQFF

CDR3 length: 15
J gene: TRBJ2-7
D gene: NA
V gene: TRBV6-5
clone size: NA
CDR3 DNA: TGTGCCAGCAGTTACTCGAGGAGAGATTTCAACGAGCAGTACTTC
CDR3 protein: CASSYSRRDFNEQYF

CDR3 length: 15
J gene: TRBJ2-7
D gene: NA
V gene: TRBV5-4
clone size: many
CDR3 DNA: TGTGCCAGCAGCCAACCTAAACAGGGATCCTACGAGCAGTACTTC
CDR3 protein: CASSQPKQGSYEQYF

CDR3 length: 13
J gene: TRBJ2-7
D gene: NA
V gene: TRBV5-4
clone size: NA
CDR3 DNA: TGTGCCAGCAGCTTGGAACGTCTCCCCGAGCAGTACTTC
CDR3 protein: CASSLERLPEQYF